Listed below are T cell receptor beta chains from one sample, sequenced in a study of blood T cell repertoires in COVID-19. Method: immunoSEQ multiplex PCR; TCRdb's copy keeps in-frame clones and lacks some. The sample holds about 180,000 clones, 70% to 90% seen once. The material sequenced was peripheral blood. These receptors were collected from a man aged 55 to 70 with acute or convalescent COVID-19. Each CDR3 is given with its conserved first and last residue. A D gene is named only where the DNA matches it firmly. The size of a clone is reported for some rows only, either as once, few or many, or as a class for expanded clones.

TRBD1	TRBJ2-1	TRBV6-5	-	TGTGCCAGCAGTTACTCGACAGGGCCCTGGGAGCAGTTCTTC	CASSYSTGPWEQFF
-	TRBJ1-4	TRBV15	-	TGTGCCACCAGCAGAGCAGGAGGGTACGAAAAACTGTTTTTT	CATSRAGGYEKLFF
TRBD1	TRBJ2-2	TRBV5-1	once	TGCGCCAGCAGCCCATTACAGGGGCTGAACACCGGGGAGCTGTTTTTT	CASSPLQGLNTGELFF
TRBD2	TRBJ2-1	TRBV5-1	-	TGCGCCAGCAGCTTCTCACTAGCGGGAGACCACAATGAGCAGTTCTTC	CASSFSLAGDHNEQFF
TRBD1	TRBJ1-4	TRBV6-5	-	TGTGCCAGCAGTCCGGACAGGGCTGGGAAACTGTTTTTT	CASSPDRAGKLFF
-	TRBJ2-4	TRBV11-2	once	TGTGCCAGCAGTTCGACGGCATCAGGAAACATTCAGTACTTC	CASSSTASGNIQYF
-	TRBJ2-3	TRBV6-6	few	TGTGCCAGCAGTTACTCGGGCGAAGGCACAGATACGCAGTATTTT	CASSYSGEGTDTQYF
-	TRBJ2-1	TRBV6-1	-	TGTGCCAGCAGTGAGCTGACAGGCGTCAATGAGCAGTTCTTC	CASSELTGVNEQFF
-	TRBJ1-4	TRBV29-1	once	TGCAGCGTTGCAAGGGGCTCGACAACTAATGAAAAACTGTTTTTT	CSVARGSTTNEKLFF
-	TRBJ1-2	TRBV28	-	TGTGCCAGCAGTTTAGGGCAGGGAAGAGATGGCTACACCTTC	CASSLGQGRDGYTF
TRBD1	TRBJ1-5	TRBV7-9	-	TGTGCCATCTCCGGGACAGCTAGCAATCAGCCCCAGCATTTT	CAISGTASNQPQHF
-	TRBJ2-7	TRBV15	-	TGTGCCACCAGCAGAGATCAGGGCAGGGTGGACGAGCAGTACTTC	CATSRDQGRVDEQYF
-	TRBJ2-1	TRBV12-3/TRBV12-4	-	TGTGCCAGCAGCTACTACAATGAGCAGTTCTTC	CASSYYNEQFF
-	TRBJ2-7	TRBV2	once	TGTGCCAGCAGTGTGGAGGGATACGAGCAGTACTTC	CASSVEGYEQYF
TRBD2	TRBJ2-1	TRBV18	-	TGTGCCAGCTCACTCCTAGCGGGAGCAGACAATGAGCAGTTCTTC	CASSLLAGADNEQFF
-	TRBJ1-5	TRBV19	-	TGTGCCAGTAGTACCGGGACTTTCAATCAGCCCCAGCATTTT	CASSTGTFNQPQHF
TRBD1	TRBJ1-1	TRBV30	-	TGTGCCTGGAGCGGACAGGTCAACACTGAAGCTTTCTTT	CAWSGQVNTEAFF
TRBD1	TRBJ2-7	TRBV19	once	TGTGCCAGTAGTAAGACCGGGACAGGGGTAAACGAGCAGTACTTC	CASSKTGTGVNEQYF
-	TRBJ1-2	TRBV11-3	few	TGTGCCAGCAGCTTCAGAGGCTGGGATGGCTACACCTTC	CASSFRGWDGYTF
-	TRBJ1-2	TRBV2	-	TGTGCCAGCAGTGAAGGGGTGGCAGGGAACTATGGCTACACCTTC	CASSEGVAGNYGYTF
TRBD1	TRBJ1-2	TRBV6-5	-	TGTGCCAGCAGTACACGGCCGGGACAGGGAAGTGGCTACACCTTC	CASSTRPGQGSGYTF
TRBD2	TRBJ2-7	TRBV27	few	TGTGCCAGCAGGCTTTATGCGGCGGGAGGGCCGTACGAGCAGTACTTC	CASRLYAAGGPYEQYF
-	TRBJ2-7	TRBV6-6	-	TGTGCCAGCAGTTATGGAGCCGAGCAGTACTTC	CASSYGAEQYF
-	TRBJ2-7	TRBV12-5	-	TGTGCTAGTGGGTATCCCGGAGGGGAGCAGTACTTC	CASGYPGGEQYF
-	TRBJ2-7	TRBV6-5	-	TGTGCCGGTGGGGAGCGGAACTACGAGCAGTACTTC	CAGGERNYEQYF
-	TRBJ1-6	TRBV11-2	few	TGTGCCAGCAGCTTCCACAGGGATTCACCCCTCCACTTT	CASSFHRDSPLHF
-	TRBJ2-7	TRBV28	-	TGTGCCAGCAGAGGTGCAGGGTTCAACGAGCAGTACTTC	CASRGAGFNEQYF
TRBD2	TRBJ2-5	TRBV28	-	TGTGCCAGCAGTCCACTAGCGGTTGGTAAAGAGACCCAGTACTTC	CASSPLAVGKETQYF
-	TRBJ1-1	TRBV12-3/TRBV12-4	once	TGTGCCAGCAGTTTGGAACGGGACACTGAAGCTTTCTTT	CASSLERDTEAFF
-	TRBJ1-2	TRBV3-1/TRBV3-2	-	TGTGCCAGCAGTCAGGAATCTAACTATGGCTACACCTTC	CASSQESNYGYTF
TRBD1	TRBJ2-2	TRBV5-1	-	TGCGCCAGCAGCCCAACCCGACAGGGGGGTACCGGGGAGCTGTTTTTT	CASSPTRQGGTGELFF
-	TRBJ2-5	TRBV10-3	-	TGTGCCATCAGAGGGGTCCAAGAGACCCAGTACTTC	CAIRGVQETQYF
-	TRBJ1-5	TRBV28	-	TGTGCCGGTCGAGGCCTAAATCAGCCCCAGCATTTT	CAGRGLNQPQHF
TRBD2	TRBJ2-1	TRBV29-1	-	TGCAGCGTTGTGGCCACCCCGGGAGGTGAGCAGTTCTTC	CSVVATPGGEQFF
-	TRBJ2-5	TRBV28	-	TGTACCAGCAGTTTGGGGGGATCGGAAGCTCAAGAGACCCAGTACTTC	CTSSLGGSEAQETQYF
-	TRBJ2-4	TRBV29-1	-	TGCAGCGTTGTTTACGAGAACAAAAACATTCAGTACTTC	CSVVYENKNIQYF
TRBD1	TRBJ1-4	TRBV5-1	-	TGCGCCAGCAGCTCTGGACAGGATTATGAAAAACTGTTTTTT	CASSSGQDYEKLFF
TRBD1	TRBJ2-3	TRBV5-1	-	TGCGCCAGCAGGTTGACAGGGTTCGACGCAGATACGCAGTATTTT	CASRLTGFDADTQYF
TRBD2	TRBJ2-3	TRBV19	-	TGTGCCAGTAGGCTCCTAGCGGGAGTGGCAGATACGCAGTATTTT	CASRLLAGVADTQYF
TRBD1	TRBJ1-5	TRBV28	-	TGTGCCAGCAGACAGGACAGGAGAAATCAGCCCCAGCATTTT	CASRQDRRNQPQHF
-	TRBJ2-3	TRBV6-5	-	TGTGCCAGCAGTACAGGGCCTACGCAGTATTTT	CASSTGPTQYF
TRBD1	TRBJ2-7	TRBV7-2	-	TGTGCCAGCAGCCCAGACAGGGGATTCTACGAGCAGTACTTC	CASSPDRGFYEQYF
-	TRBJ2-3	TRBV2	-	TGTGCCAGCAGTGACGCTAGCTTGGGAACAGATACGCAGTATTTT	CASSDASLGTDTQYF
TRBD2	TRBJ2-5	TRBV5-1	-	TGCGCCAGCAGCTCCGGACTAGCGGCATCGGGGGAGACCCAGTACTTC	CASSSGLAASGETQYF
TRBD2	TRBJ2-2	TRBV7-3	-	TGTGCCAGCAGCTTCTTAGCGGGAAGGGGCTTTGGCTCAGGCACCGGGGAGCTGTTTTTT	CASSFLAGRGFGSGTGELFF
TRBD2	TRBJ2-1	TRBV6-2/TRBV6-3	-	TGTGCCAGCAGTTACTCTGGGACTAGCGGGAGGGCCAGTGAGCAGTTCTTC	CASSYSGTSGRASEQFF
-	TRBJ1-6	TRBV10-3	-	TGTGCCATCAGTGGTCCGGGTTCACCCCTCCACTTT	CAISGPGSPLHF
-	TRBJ1-5	TRBV2	few	TGTGCCAGCAGGGAGGAGAGAAATAGCAATCAGCCCCAGCATTTT	CASREERNSNQPQHF
TRBD2	TRBJ2-3	TRBV20-1	-	TGCAGTGCTAGTAGGCGGGAGGGAACAGATACGCAGTATTTT	CSASRREGTDTQYF
-	TRBJ2-1	TRBV19	-	TGTGCCAGTAGTCAACCCAGTTTGACCTACAATGAGCAGTTCTTC	CASSQPSLTYNEQFF
-	TRBJ1-1	TRBV7-6	-	TGTGCCAGCAGCTTAGTGGGGGGTTTGAACACTGAAGCTTTCTTT	CASSLVGGLNTEAFF
-	TRBJ1-4	TRBV29-1	-	TGCAGCGTTGGCACAGGAGATGAAAAACTGTTTTTT	CSVGTGDEKLFF
TRBD2	TRBJ2-7	TRBV29-1	-	TGCAGCGTTGAAGGTTTGACTAGCGGGATCTACGAGCAGTACTTC	CSVEGLTSGIYEQYF